The 2 T cell receptor beta chains presented below share a single source sample, sequenced in a study of blood T cell repertoires in COVID-19. TCRdb's copy holds only in-frame clones and misses some; the assay was immunoSEQ multiplex PCR. The data show roughly 240,000 clones, roughly 82% seen once. Sequenced material: PBMCs or T cells enriched from blood (not recorded which). These receptors were taken from a woman between 45 and 65 years old who had recovered from COVID-19.

The V gene is TRBV11-1, the J gene TRBJ1-3; D is undetermined. The V end was cut by 0 bases, the J end by 0 bases, with 3 bases between. The CDR3 contains 14 residues. Germline V CDR1 and CDR2: SGHAT, FQDESV (reference sequence). CDR3 bases: TGTGCCAGCAGCTTAGCCAACTCTGGAAACACCATATATTTT. This sequence encodes CASSLANSGNTIYF.

The chain is built from TRBV9 and TRBJ1-5; possible D gene TRBD1, 6 bases. CDR1 and CDR2 (germline): SGDLS, YYNGEE. Trimming cost V 4 bases and J 3 bases, with 17 bases left between them. The CDR3 has 16 amino acids. The CDR3 DNA reads TGTGCCAGCAGCCCCGGTGGTACAGGGTACAATCAGCCCCAGCATTTT. It encodes CASSPGGTGYNQPQHF.